A selection of T cell receptor beta chains follows, all from one sample in a study of blood T cell repertoires in COVID-19. The data were produced by immunoSEQ multiplex PCR, yet TCRdb's version contains in-frame clones alone and is incomplete. The repertoire includes about 130,000 clones, about 85% of them detected once, and more than 6.5% sits in the top ten. Sequencing used peripheral blood. These receptors were taken from a man at least 80 years old with active or convalescent COVID-19. Each CDR3 is given with its conserved first and last residue. The order of the fields is J gene, V gene, clone size, D gene, CDR3 DNA, CDR3 protein. A D gene is named only where the DNA matches it firmly. The size field is filled for only some rows; it gives once, few, many or a size class.

j_call: TRBJ1-5
v_call: TRBV5-8
clone_size: -
d_call: -
cdr3_nt: TGTGCCAGCAGCTCTGGGGGGGTCGGCCCCCAGCATTTT
cdr3_aa: CASSSGGVGPQHF

j_call: TRBJ1-1
v_call: TRBV28
clone_size: -
d_call: TRBD1
cdr3_nt: TGTGCCAGCAGTTTAGCAGGGGGAGGATGGGCTTTCTTT
cdr3_aa: CASSLAGGGWAFF

j_call: TRBJ2-5
v_call: TRBV28
clone_size: -
d_call: TRBD1
cdr3_nt: TGTGCCAGCAGTTTCCACACAGGGGGCCCGCAATGGGAGACCCAGTACTTC
cdr3_aa: CASSFHTGGPQWETQYF

j_call: TRBJ2-2
v_call: TRBV7-7
clone_size: -
d_call: -
cdr3_nt: TGTGCCAGCAGCTCGGACAGACCGAACACCGGGGAGCTGTTTTTT
cdr3_aa: CASSSDRPNTGELFF

j_call: TRBJ1-3
v_call: TRBV7-2
clone_size: once
d_call: -
cdr3_nt: TGTGCCAGCAGCTTAGTATCGGGAAACACCATATATTTT
cdr3_aa: CASSLVSGNTIYF

j_call: TRBJ1-1
v_call: TRBV5-1
clone_size: -
d_call: TRBD1
cdr3_nt: TGCGCCAGCAGCCCGGACAGGGTCGATAGAGCTTTCTTT
cdr3_aa: CASSPDRVDRAFF

j_call: TRBJ2-2
v_call: TRBV4-3
clone_size: -
d_call: TRBD1
cdr3_nt: TGCGCCAGCAGCCAAGCGACAGGGGCCACCGGGGAGCTGTTTTTT
cdr3_aa: CASSQATGATGELFF

j_call: TRBJ2-1
v_call: TRBV3-1/TRBV3-2
clone_size: -
d_call: TRBD2
cdr3_nt: TGTGCCAGCAGCCCCGAAGCGGGGTACTCCTACAATGAGCAGTTCTTC
cdr3_aa: CASSPEAGYSYNEQFF

j_call: TRBJ2-7
v_call: TRBV28
clone_size: -
d_call: TRBD2
cdr3_nt: TGTGCCAGACCCCGAGAGAGGGACCTACTAGCGGGGAGCTACGAGCAGTACTTC
cdr3_aa: CARPRERDLLAGSYEQYF

j_call: TRBJ2-2
v_call: TRBV4-2
clone_size: -
d_call: -
cdr3_nt: TGTGCCAGCAGCTTGCAAGGGGTCCTCACCGGGGAGCTGTTTTTT
cdr3_aa: CASSLQGVLTGELFF

j_call: TRBJ2-7
v_call: TRBV4-1
clone_size: -
d_call: TRBD2
cdr3_nt: TGCGCCAGCAGCCAACCCTTAAGCGGGAGAGTCTCCTACGAGCAGTACTTC
cdr3_aa: CASSQPLSGRVSYEQYF

j_call: TRBJ2-3
v_call: TRBV3-1/TRBV3-2
clone_size: -
d_call: TRBD2
cdr3_nt: TGTGCCAGCAGTTCCCTGAGCGGGGGGCGAACAGATACGCAGTATTTT
cdr3_aa: CASSSLSGGRTDTQYF

j_call: TRBJ2-5
v_call: TRBV6-5
clone_size: -
d_call: -
cdr3_nt: TGTGCCAGCAGCTATCCGGGGACCCAGTACTTC
cdr3_aa: CASSYPGTQYF

j_call: TRBJ2-3
v_call: TRBV19
clone_size: -
d_call: -
cdr3_nt: TGTGCCAGTAGGGAGGGTAGTGGCACAGATACGCAGTATTTT
cdr3_aa: CASREGSGTDTQYF

j_call: TRBJ2-5
v_call: TRBV7-8
clone_size: -
d_call: TRBD2
cdr3_nt: TGTGCCAGCAGCTTAATAGCGGGAGGGGAGACCCAGTACTTC
cdr3_aa: CASSLIAGGETQYF

j_call: TRBJ1-1
v_call: TRBV5-1
clone_size: -
d_call: -
cdr3_nt: TGCGCCAGCAGCCCCGGGGTCCTTACACACACTGAAGCTTTCTTT
cdr3_aa: CASSPGVLTHTEAFF

j_call: TRBJ2-2
v_call: TRBV6-1
clone_size: -
d_call: TRBD1
cdr3_nt: TGTGCCAGCAGTGAAACCGGGACAGGGATGTCCGGGGAGCTGTTTTTT
cdr3_aa: CASSETGTGMSGELFF

j_call: TRBJ2-3
v_call: TRBV19
clone_size: -
d_call: -
cdr3_nt: TGTGCCAGTAGTACCCTCTACCCCACAGATACGCAGTATTTT
cdr3_aa: CASSTLYPTDTQYF

j_call: TRBJ1-3
v_call: TRBV9
clone_size: -
d_call: -
cdr3_nt: TGTGCCAGCAGCGTAACCCCGGCTGGAAACACCATATATTTT
cdr3_aa: CASSVTPAGNTIYF

j_call: TRBJ1-5
v_call: TRBV24-1
clone_size: -
d_call: TRBD1
cdr3_nt: TGTGCCACCAGTGATTTTCAGGGGGGAAGCAATCAGCCCCAGCATTTT
cdr3_aa: CATSDFQGGSNQPQHF

j_call: TRBJ2-1
v_call: TRBV5-1
clone_size: -
d_call: -
cdr3_nt: TGCGCCAGCAGCTTGGTCATTAGCTCCTACAATGAGCAGTTCTTC
cdr3_aa: CASSLVISSYNEQFF

j_call: TRBJ2-7
v_call: TRBV27
clone_size: -
d_call: TRBD1
cdr3_nt: TGTGCCAGCAGTCCCCCCGGGACAGGTTCCTACGAGCAGTACTTC
cdr3_aa: CASSPPGTGSYEQYF

j_call: TRBJ2-1
v_call: TRBV24-1
clone_size: -
d_call: TRBD2
cdr3_nt: TGTGCCACCAGTGAACCCACTGGCGGGAGGGCGGGGAGTGAGCAGTTCTTC
cdr3_aa: CATSEPTGGRAGSEQFF

j_call: TRBJ2-3
v_call: TRBV5-1
clone_size: -
d_call: TRBD2
cdr3_nt: TGCGCCAGCAGCTTGAGTGGGGGAGGGCTCGATACGCAGTATTTT
cdr3_aa: CASSLSGGGLDTQYF

j_call: TRBJ2-1
v_call: TRBV11-3
clone_size: -
d_call: -
cdr3_nt: TGTGCCAGCAGCTTAGGCGTTAGAGGTAGAAATGAGCAGTTCTTC
cdr3_aa: CASSLGVRGRNEQFF

j_call: TRBJ2-7
v_call: TRBV5-1
clone_size: -
d_call: TRBD1
cdr3_nt: TGCGCCAGCAGTTTGGGGACAGGCGGCTACTACGAGCAGTACTTC
cdr3_aa: CASSLGTGGYYEQYF

j_call: TRBJ2-5
v_call: TRBV25-1
clone_size: -
d_call: -
cdr3_nt: TGTGCCAGCAGTGATCCTAGAGACAGGAACCAAGAGACCCAGTACTTC
cdr3_aa: CASSDPRDRNQETQYF

j_call: TRBJ1-3
v_call: TRBV28
clone_size: -
d_call: -
cdr3_nt: TGTGCCAGCAGCCTGGACACCTCTCGAAACACCATATATTTT
cdr3_aa: CASSLDTSRNTIYF

j_call: TRBJ2-7
v_call: TRBV7-8
clone_size: -
d_call: TRBD2
cdr3_nt: TGTGCCAGCAGCCAGAGCCTAGCGGGAGGAGGCGAGCAGTACTTC
cdr3_aa: CASSQSLAGGGEQYF

j_call: TRBJ1-3
v_call: TRBV7-8
clone_size: -
d_call: TRBD1
cdr3_nt: TGTGCCAGCAGCCGCAGACAGGGCAGAAACACCATATATTTT
cdr3_aa: CASSRRQGRNTIYF

j_call: TRBJ1-2
v_call: TRBV7-9
clone_size: -
d_call: -
cdr3_nt: TGTGCCAGCAGCTCCCAGGGTCAGGGGCGACTGGGGTATGGCTACACCTTC
cdr3_aa: CASSSQGQGRLGYGYTF

j_call: TRBJ1-2
v_call: TRBV6-5
clone_size: -
d_call: TRBD1
cdr3_nt: TGTGCCAGCACTACACAGGGGCCTAACTATGGCTACACCTTC
cdr3_aa: CASTTQGPNYGYTF

j_call: TRBJ1-1
v_call: TRBV19
clone_size: -
d_call: -
cdr3_nt: TGTGCCAGTAGTATAGCCCGAGGGGGGGGTACTATGAACACTGAAGCTTTCTTT
cdr3_aa: CASSIARGGGTMNTEAFF

j_call: TRBJ2-7
v_call: TRBV4-1
clone_size: once
d_call: -
cdr3_nt: TGCGCCAGCAGCCCCTCGTCGGAGCCCACCTACGAGCAGTACTTC
cdr3_aa: CASSPSSEPTYEQYF

j_call: TRBJ1-1
v_call: TRBV5-1
clone_size: once
d_call: TRBD1
cdr3_nt: TGCGCCAGCAGCTTGGCCTTCCCGGGACAGGGGCCCTACACTGAAGCTTTCTTT
cdr3_aa: CASSLAFPGQGPYTEAFF